What follows are 7 T cell receptor beta chains derived from one specimen sequenced in a study of T-cell reconstitution after alpha-beta-depleted transplantation in children. Preparation of the TCRbeta library was carried out with unique molecular identifiers. TCRdb recomputed calls from the PCR reads with MiXCR, one row per CDR3 protein. The table includes around 17,000 distinct CDR3 sequences, around 5.8% detected once. Specimen: PBMCs, collected before TCRalphabeta/CD19-depleted stem cell transplant. These receptors were collected from a boy between 10 and 17 years old with acute lymphoblastic leukemia, due to receive a stem cell transplant.

This clonotype was seen repeatedly, ten times or more. V usage is TRBV18 and J usage is TRBJ2-7; D might be TRBD1 (6 bases). The CDR3 has 13 residues. Trimming shortened V by 3 bases and J by 9 bases, and 15 bases separated the two germline ends. The germline CDR1 and CDR2 sequences are KGHSH and LQKENI. Written as DNA, the CDR3 is TGTGCCAGCTCACCGCAACCCGACAGGCGGCAGTACTTC. As protein: CASSPQPDRRQYF.

This clonotype was observed at least ten times. V gene TRBV15 combines with J gene TRBJ2-1; D remains unclear. V was pared by 3 bases and J by 7 bases, with 16 bases between. Germline values: CDR1 LNHNV, CDR2 YYDKDF (reference sequence). The CDR3 sequence is 15 residues long. The CDR3 bases are TGTGCCACCAGCAGGGAAGTAAGGTCCGGGAATGAGCAGTTCTTC. Translation gives CATSREVRSGNEQFF.

This clonotype was detected ten times or more. This rearrangement joins TRBV7-9 to TRBJ2-1, with 7 bases lining up with TRBD2. J was trimmed by 2 bases and V by 2 bases; bases with no gene match: 3. CDR1 SEHNR and CDR2 FQNEAQ come from the germline V gene (reference sequence). This CDR3 region has 15 residues. CDR3 DNA sequence: TGTGCCAGCAGCTTACCGGGAGGCCCCTACAATGAGCAGTTCTTC. Protein: CASSLPGGPYNEQFF.

This clonotype appeared many times. The rearrangement links TRBV20-1 to TRBJ2-1, with 10 nucleotides matching TRBD1. CDR1 and CDR2 from the germline V gene are DFQATT and SNEGSKA (reference sequence). The CDR3 covers 13 residues. In DNA, the CDR3 is TGCAGCGTCGGACAGGGGGCCTACAATGAGCAGTTCTTC. Translating it yields CSVGQGAYNEQFF.

This clonotype is medium-sized by share. This sequence joins TRBV12-3 or TRBV12-4 and TRBJ2-1; D possibly matches TRBD1 or TRBD2 (5 bases each). This CDR3 contains 13 residues. The ends were cut back, 4 bases at V and 7 bases at J, with 11 bases in the middle. The CDR3 sequence is CASSSGTSNEQFF. The CDR3 nucleotides read TGTGCCAGCAGTTCCGGGACCTCGAATGAGCAGTTCTTC.

This clonotype was seen many times. This sequence joins TRBV19 and TRBJ1-2; 9 bases fit TRBD1. With 1 base clipped from V and 3 bases from J, the junction kept 3 bases outside the gene matches. This CDR3 contains 15 residues. Per the germline V gene, CDR1 is LNHDA and CDR2 is SQIVND (reference sequence). The DNA of the CDR3 is TGTGCCAGTAGTATAGGGGGACAGGGTTACTATGGCTACACCTTC. Its translation: CASSIGGQGYYGYTF.

This clonotype was recorded at least ten times. This chain uses TRBV18 with TRBJ2-1; 8 bases align to TRBD2. This CDR3 comprises 14 residues. Germline V CDR1 and CDR2: KGHSH, LQKENI. V lost 0 bases, J lost 8 bases, and 3 bases stayed unmatched. CDR3 DNA sequence: TGTGCCAGCTCACCACCCCTAGCGGGCCATGAGCAGTTCTTC. It codes for CASSPPLAGHEQFF. The whole variable domain, filled in from reference TRBV18 and TRBJ2-1, reads NAGVMQNPRHLVRRRGQEARLRCSPMKGHSHVYWYRQLPEEGLKFMVYLQKENIIDESGMPKERFSAEFPKEGPSILRIQQVVRGDSAAYFCASSPPLAGHEQFFGPGTRLTVL.